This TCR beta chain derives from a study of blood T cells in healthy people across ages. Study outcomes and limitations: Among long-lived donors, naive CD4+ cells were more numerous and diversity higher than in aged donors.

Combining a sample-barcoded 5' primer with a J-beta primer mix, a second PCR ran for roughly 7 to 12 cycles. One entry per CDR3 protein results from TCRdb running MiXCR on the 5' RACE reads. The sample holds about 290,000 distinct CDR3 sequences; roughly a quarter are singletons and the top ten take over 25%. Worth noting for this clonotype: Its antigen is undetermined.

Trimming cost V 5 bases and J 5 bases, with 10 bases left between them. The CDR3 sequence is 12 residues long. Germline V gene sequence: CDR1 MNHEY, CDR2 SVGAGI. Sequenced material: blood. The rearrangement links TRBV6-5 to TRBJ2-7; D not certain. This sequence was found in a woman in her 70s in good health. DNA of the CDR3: TGTGCCAGCAGTCCCGGACGGCACGAGCAGTACTTC. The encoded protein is CASSPGRHEQYF.